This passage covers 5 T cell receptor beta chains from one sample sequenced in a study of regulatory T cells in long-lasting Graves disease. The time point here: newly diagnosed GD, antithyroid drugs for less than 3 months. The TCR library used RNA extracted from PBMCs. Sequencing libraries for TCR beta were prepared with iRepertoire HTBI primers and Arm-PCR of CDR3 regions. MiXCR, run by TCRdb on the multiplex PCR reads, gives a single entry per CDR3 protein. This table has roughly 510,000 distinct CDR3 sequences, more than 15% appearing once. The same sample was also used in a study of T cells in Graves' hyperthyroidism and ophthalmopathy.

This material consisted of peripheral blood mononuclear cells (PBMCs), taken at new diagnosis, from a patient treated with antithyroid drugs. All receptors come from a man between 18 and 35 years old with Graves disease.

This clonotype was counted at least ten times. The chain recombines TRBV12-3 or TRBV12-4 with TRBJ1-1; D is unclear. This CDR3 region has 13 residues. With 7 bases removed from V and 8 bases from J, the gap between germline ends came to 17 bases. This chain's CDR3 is CASTPVGSFEAFF. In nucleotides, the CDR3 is TGTGCCAGCACCCCGGTCGGGAGTTTCGAAGCTTTCTTT.

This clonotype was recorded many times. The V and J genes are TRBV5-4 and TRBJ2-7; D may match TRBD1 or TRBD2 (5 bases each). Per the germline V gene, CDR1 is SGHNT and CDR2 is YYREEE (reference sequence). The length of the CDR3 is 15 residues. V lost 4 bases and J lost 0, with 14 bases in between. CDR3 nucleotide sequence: TGTGCCAGCAGCCCCGGGACCCTGAGCTCCTACGAGCAGTACTTC. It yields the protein CASSPGTLSSYEQYF.

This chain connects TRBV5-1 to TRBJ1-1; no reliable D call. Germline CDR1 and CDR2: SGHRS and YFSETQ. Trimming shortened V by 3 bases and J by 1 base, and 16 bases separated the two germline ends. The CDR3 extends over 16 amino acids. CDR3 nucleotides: TGCGCCAGCAGCTCGGGTGCCGGGCCTCCGAACACTGAAGCTTTCTTT. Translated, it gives CASSSGAGPPNTEAFF.

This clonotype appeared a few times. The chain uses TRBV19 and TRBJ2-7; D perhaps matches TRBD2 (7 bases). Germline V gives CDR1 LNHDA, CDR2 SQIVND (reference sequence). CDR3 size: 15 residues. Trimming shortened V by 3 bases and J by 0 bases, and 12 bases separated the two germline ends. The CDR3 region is CASSISGGSSYEQYF. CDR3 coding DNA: TGTGCCAGTAGTATTTCGGGGGGCAGCTCCTACGAGCAGTACTTC.

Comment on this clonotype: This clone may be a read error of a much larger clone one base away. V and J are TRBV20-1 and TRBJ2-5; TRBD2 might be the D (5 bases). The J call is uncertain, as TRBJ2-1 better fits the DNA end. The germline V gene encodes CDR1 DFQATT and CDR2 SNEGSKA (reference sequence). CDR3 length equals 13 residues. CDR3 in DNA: TGCAGTGCCGAGGGCGATGGTACGACCGAGCAGTTCTTC. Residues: CSAEGDGTTEQFF.